Sequencing of this T cell receptor (beta chain) was carried out in a study of shared T cell receptors in the human thymus. Assay: immunoSEQ multiplex PCR; the TCRdb copy retains only in-frame clones and omits some. The data contain under 850,000 clones, approximately 88% of them singletons. This clone was seen a single time. Germline loops: CDR1 SGHDN, CDR2 FVKESK. V shed 1 base, J shed 7 bases, and the junction held 9 bases outside the gene matches. The CDR3 has 15 amino acids. The sample was also reused in another study, on human thymus T cells. That report notes: The source of the thymus tissue was resections taken during corrective heart surgery.

This chain links TRBV14 with TRBJ2-7; 8 bases are shared with TRBD2. Sequencing was performed on thymocytes. This TCR was recovered from a boy under two years old with a congenital heart defect. In nucleotides, the CDR3 is TGTGCCAGCAGCCAAGTTCTGAGCGGGAGTAGGGAGCAGTACTTC. Amino acid sequence: CASSQVLSGSREQYF.